This T cell receptor (beta chain) was captured in a study of blood T cell repertoires in COVID-19. The age range of participants was about 18 to 95 years, with residence in about two dozen US areas. Germline CDR1 reads SGHTA; CDR2 reads FQGNSA. The CDR3 runs 13 residues. The V gene end was trimmed by 5 bases and the J gene end by 7 bases; junction bases not matched to a gene: 4. Generated by immunoSEQ multiplex PCR, the TCRdb table keeps only in-frame clones and is missing some. The table records 150,000 to 200,000 clones, 76% of them present only once. This chain connects TRBV7-2 to TRBJ1-2; 10 nucleotides align to TRBD1. The sequence was obtained from a woman in her forties or fifties with acute COVID-19. Material for sequencing was PBMCs or T cells enriched from blood (not recorded which). CDR3 in amino acids: CASSRDRGLGYTF. CDR3 in DNA: TGTGCCAGCAGCCGCGACAGGGGGCTTGGCTACACCTTC.